These T cell receptor beta chains were read from a single sample in a study of CD8+ T cells in alopecia areata. Method: immunoSEQ multiplex PCR; TCRdb's copy keeps in-frame clones and lacks some. The repertoire includes about 99,000 clones, around 50% of them detected once, and roughly 8.8% sits in the top ten. Sequenced input: CD4+ T cells sorted from blood. Source of these receptors: a human donor in good health. CDR3s include the opening cysteine and the closing phenylalanine or tryptophan. The D gene is left open where the match is weak. Part of the rows lack a size; the others show once, few, many or a class for expanded clones.

V gene	J gene	D gene	clone size	CDR3 DNA	CDR3 protein
TRBV29-1	TRBJ2-5	-	few	TGCAGCGTTCGGGAGACCCAGTACTTC	CSVRETQYF
TRBV4-2	TRBJ2-2	-	-	TGTGCCAGCAGCCAAGGACTAGGCGCGACCGGGGAGCTGTTTTTT	CASSQGLGATGELFF
TRBV30	TRBJ2-3	-	-	TGTGCCTCCGCAGGGGGGGCCAGCGCAGATACGCAGTATTTT	CASAGGASADTQYF
TRBV29-1	TRBJ2-3	-	few	TGCAGCGTTGGGCCCGATAGCACAGATACGCAGTATTTT	CSVGPDSTDTQYF
TRBV7-9	TRBJ2-3	-	-	TGTGCCAGCAGCCCAGGCACAGGGAAGGTTCGATATTTT	CASSPGTGKVRYF
TRBV7-2	TRBJ1-2	-	-	TGTGCCAGCAGCTTAGACAGCAGTAGAGGCTATGGCTACACCTTC	CASSLDSSRGYGYTF
TRBV19	TRBJ1-4	-	-	TGTGCCAGTAGTATCGGCAGGGGAGGAGAAAAACTGTTTTTT	CASSIGRGGEKLFF
TRBV19	TRBJ1-2	-	-	TGTGCCAGTAGTAAATATTTGGACTATGGCTACACCTTC	CASSKYLDYGYTF
TRBV30	TRBJ2-3	-	-	TGTGCCTGGAGTGTACCCCCAGATACGCAGTATTTT	CAWSVPPDTQYF
TRBV30	TRBJ1-5	-	once	TGTGCCTGGAGTGTTCAGGTGGGTCAGCCCCAGCATTTT	CAWSVQVGQPQHF
TRBV4-2	TRBJ2-3	-	few	TGTGCCAGCAGCCATAATTCACAGGGAGTTATCACAGATACGCAGTATTTT	CASSHNSQGVITDTQYF
TRBV13	TRBJ1-2	-	-	TGTGCCAGCAGCTCGGGGACATCTGGCTACACCTTC	CASSSGTSGYTF
TRBV10-3	TRBJ2-5	-	-	TGTGCCATCAGTTATTCAGGCCAGTCCCAAGAGACCCAGTACTTC	CAISYSGQSQETQYF
TRBV9	TRBJ2-3	-	few	TGTGCCAGCACAAGGACGGGGAGCACAGATACGCAGTATTTT	CASTRTGSTDTQYF
TRBV4-3	TRBJ2-7	-	-	TGCGCCAGCAGCCGAGAAAGCCAAACTGCCTACGAGCAGTACTTC	CASSRESQTAYEQYF
TRBV7-9	TRBJ2-7	TRBD2	-	TGTGCCAGCAGCAGGGGCGGGGGTTTCTACGAGCAGTACTTC	CASSRGGGFYEQYF
TRBV19	TRBJ2-6	-	few	TGTGCCAGTAAGTGGGACTCTGGGGCCAACGTCCTGACTTTC	CASKWDSGANVLTF
TRBV20-1	TRBJ2-5	-	-	TGCAGTGCCGACCCTGTGGAGACCCAGTACTTC	CSADPVETQYF
TRBV7-2	TRBJ2-6	-	-	TGTGCCAGCAGCGGAACAGGGTCTGGGGCCAACGTCCTGACTTTC	CASSGTGSGANVLTF
TRBV29-1	TRBJ2-3	-	-	TGCAGCGTCGGACTCCGCACAGATACGCAGTATTTT	CSVGLRTDTQYF
TRBV6-6	TRBJ2-1	-	-	TGTGCCAGCAGTTTCCGCGGGCGGAACAATGAGCAGTTCTTC	CASSFRGRNNEQFF
TRBV28	TRBJ1-5	-	-	TGTGCCAGCAGTTTATTGGTAAAACCCCAGCATTTT	CASSLLVKPQHF